The 3 T cell receptor beta chains presented below share a single source sample, sequenced in a study of beta chain features in type 1 diabetes (dated by TCRdb to the late 2010s). Overall study outcomes, separate from this receptor: In all four CD4+ subsets, TCRB CDR3 length was moderately but significantly shorter in type 1 diabetes patients.

The library was obtained by the immunoSEQ multiplex PCR assay. The High Capacity cDNA Reverse Transcription Kit was used to reverse transcribe all of the isolated RNA, meaning that expressed TCRB transcripts were what got sequenced. TCRdb carries this immuneACCESS record with in-frame sequences only. Its versions omit some clonotypes, under half of them owing to an unresolved V gene in the studies checked, with the rest unexplained. Recorded for this sample are about 700,000 clones; 10% to 15% of them occurred a single time. The ten biggest clones cover approximately 0.022% of the sample. Their cognate antigens are unknown. The specimen sequenced was naive CD4+ T cells from blood. In light of the paper, this sample's cell subset or site label describes: true naive CD4+ T cells. The source of these receptors is a young man with type 1 diabetes.

This clone was counted between two and nine times. This chain uses TRBV30 with TRBJ2-7; no clear D. The CDR3 contains 12 residues. V lost 0 bases to trimming and J lost 3 bases, with 6 bases between them. In germline, CDR1 is GTSNPN, CDR2 SVGIG (reference sequence). CDR3 in amino acids: CAWSVQIYEQYF. As DNA, the CDR3 is TGTGCCTGGAGTGTACAAATCTACGAGCAGTACTTC.

This clone was seen only a few times. The sample contains more than one DNA sequence encoding this CDR3. The J gene is TRBJ2-6, the V gene TRBV10-3, with no clear D. V gave up 0 bases and J gave up 0 bases, with 0 bases separating them. CDR3 size: 14 residues. In germline, CDR1 is ENHRY, CDR2 SYGVKD. The CDR3 reads CAISESSGANVLTF. The CDR3 bases are TGTGCCATCAGTGAGTCCTCTGGGGCCAACGTCCTGACTTTC.

This chain links TRBV14 with TRBJ2-3; D ambiguous. Trimming cost V 5 bases and J 5 bases, with 14 bases left between them. This CDR3 is 14 amino acids long. Germline V gives CDR1 SGHDN, CDR2 FVKESK. This CDR3 is CASSGPSTKDTQYF. The CDR3 coding sequence is TGTGCCAGCAGCGGTCCTTCCACAAAAGATACGCAGTATTTT.